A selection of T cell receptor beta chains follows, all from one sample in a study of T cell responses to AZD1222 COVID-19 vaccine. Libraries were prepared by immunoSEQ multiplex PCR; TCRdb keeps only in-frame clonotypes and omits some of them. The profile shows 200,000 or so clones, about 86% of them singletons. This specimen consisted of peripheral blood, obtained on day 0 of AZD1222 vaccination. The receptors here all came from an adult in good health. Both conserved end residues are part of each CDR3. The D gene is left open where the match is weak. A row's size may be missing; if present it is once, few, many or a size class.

CDR3: CASSYEPGNSPLHF; DNA: TGTGCCAGCAGTTACGAACCCGGGAATTCACCCCTCCACTTT; J: TRBJ1-6; V: TRBV6-2/TRBV6-3; D: .; size: .
CDR3: CASSQDPGIDEKLFF; DNA: TGCGCCAGCAGCCAAGATCCAGGGATCGATGAAAAACTGTTTTTT; J: TRBJ1-4; V: TRBV4-1; D: .; size: .
CDR3: CAIKMRGGETQYF; DNA: TGTGCCATCAAGATGAGAGGGGGGGAGACCCAGTACTTC; J: TRBJ2-5; V: TRBV10-3; D: .; size: .
CDR3: CAWSVRDNEKLFF; DNA: TGTGCCTGGAGTGTACGGGACAATGAAAAACTGTTTTTT; J: TRBJ1-4; V: TRBV30; D: .; size: .
CDR3: CASSLRQGPSIGYEQYF; DNA: TGTGCCAGCTCACTACGACAGGGCCCCTCCATTGGTTACGAGCAGTACTTC; J: TRBJ2-7; V: TRBV18; D: TRBD1; size: .
CDR3: CASRGRVHEQYF; DNA: TGTGCCAGCAGGGGAAGGGTCCACGAGCAGTACTTC; J: TRBJ2-7; V: TRBV2; D: .; size: .
CDR3: CASSLAEAAYGTPLHF; DNA: TGCGCCAGCAGCTTGGCCGAGGCGGCCTACGGGACACCCCTCCACTTT; J: TRBJ1-6; V: TRBV5-1; D: .; size: .
CDR3: CASSLSAGGLNSPLHF; DNA: TGTGCCAGCAGTTTATCGGCAGGGGGTCTCAATTCACCCCTCCACTTT; J: TRBJ1-6; V: TRBV27; D: TRBD1; size: .
CDR3: CASSLQYRWDTEAFF; DNA: TGTGCCAGCAGCTTGCAGTATCGGTGGGACACTGAAGCTTTCTTT; J: TRBJ1-1; V: TRBV5-4; D: .; size: few
CDR3: CSASAQLVNYGYTF; DNA: TGCAGTGCTAGTGCGCAGCTAGTTAACTATGGCTACACCTTC; J: TRBJ1-2; V: TRBV20-1; D: .; size: .
CDR3: CASSRNNYEQYF; DNA: TGTGCCAGTAGTCGGAACAATTACGAGCAGTACTTC; J: TRBJ2-7; V: TRBV19; D: .; size: .
CDR3: CASSQIPSPKTGELFF; DNA: TGTGCCAGCAGCCAAATTCCCAGCCCCAAGACCGGGGAGCTGTTTTTT; J: TRBJ2-2; V: TRBV3-1/TRBV3-2; D: .; size: .
CDR3: CASSLDRGINEKLFF; DNA: TGTGCCAGCAGCCTAGACAGGGGGATTAATGAAAAACTGTTTTTT; J: TRBJ1-4; V: TRBV7-2; D: TRBD1; size: .
CDR3: CAWTTGYEQYF; DNA: TGTGCCTGGACGACAGGGTACGAGCAGTACTTC; J: TRBJ2-7; V: TRBV30; D: TRBD1; size: .
CDR3: CASSSGVDTQYF; DNA: TGTGCCAGCAGCTCAGGGGTCGATACGCAGTATTTT; J: TRBJ2-3; V: TRBV12-3/TRBV12-4; D: .; size: .
CDR3: CASSFQGGSHEQYF; DNA: TGTGCCAGCAGCTTCCAGGGAGGCTCCCACGAGCAGTACTTC; J: TRBJ2-7; V: TRBV7-3; D: .; size: once
CDR3: CASSRDREAGNTIYF; DNA: TGTGCCAGCAGTCGGGACAGGGAGGCTGGAAACACCATATATTTT; J: TRBJ1-3; V: TRBV2; D: TRBD1; size: .
CDR3: CASSVGLQSGPEKLFF; DNA: TGTGCCAGCAGCGTAGGTCTCCAATCAGGGCCTGAAAAACTGTTTTTT; J: TRBJ1-4; V: TRBV9; D: .; size: .
CDR3: CATSRARQGGNQPQHF; DNA: TGTGCCACCAGCAGAGCCCGCCAGGGGGGGAATCAGCCCCAGCATTTT; J: TRBJ1-5; V: TRBV15; D: TRBD1; size: .